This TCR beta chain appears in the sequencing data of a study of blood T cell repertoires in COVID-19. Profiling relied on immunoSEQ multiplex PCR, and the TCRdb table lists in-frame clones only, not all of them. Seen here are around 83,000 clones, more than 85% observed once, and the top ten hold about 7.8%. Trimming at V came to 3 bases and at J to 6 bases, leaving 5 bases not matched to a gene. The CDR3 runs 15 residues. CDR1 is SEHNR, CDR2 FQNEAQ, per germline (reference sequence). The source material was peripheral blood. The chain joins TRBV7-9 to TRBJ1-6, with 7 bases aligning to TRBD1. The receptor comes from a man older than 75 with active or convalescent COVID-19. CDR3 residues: CASSLQGQSNSPLHF. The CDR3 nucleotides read TGTGCCAGCAGCTTGCAGGGACAGTCTAATTCACCCCTCCACTTT.